The following is a TCR beta chain sequence with its context. The antigen is undetermined. This entry belongs to a study of beta chain features in type 1 diabetes. cDNA synthesis used the whole RNA isolate, giving expressed TCRB sequences. TCRdb keeps only in-frame clones here, not all; method: immunoSEQ multiplex PCR. The sample gives fewer than 350,000 clones, under 8.5% of which show up once; approximately 0.99% is in the top ten. Per germline, CDR1 SGHDT and CDR2 YYEEEE. The CDR3 extends over 13 amino acids. V shed 3 bases and J 10 bases; nucleotides not matched to a gene: 6. Overall study findings and caveats: A possible short-template PCR bias applies equally to patients and controls. HLA influence on TCRB rearrangement stayed unresolved here.

The source is a woman aged 18-29 years in good health. This chain connects TRBV5-6 to TRBJ2-1, with TRBD2 matching over 8 bases. Sequenced material: central memory CD4+ T cells from blood. CDR3 loop: CASSYEGGREQFF. As DNA, the CDR3 is TGTGCCAGCAGCTACGAGGGCGGGAGGGAGCAGTTCTTC.